This is a list of T cell receptor beta chains from one sample in a study of tumor-infiltrating lymphocytes in primary liver carcinoma. TCRdb called the multiplex PCR reads again in MiXCR, with one record for every CDR3 protein. Of fewer than 75,000 distinct CDR3 sequences in the sample, roughly two thirds were seen once. Sequencing input: liver tumor tissue from sampling region 4. The receptor set was obtained from a man in his forties with primary liver carcinoma and hepatitis B virus infection. Each CDR3 is given with its conserved first and last residue. Fields, in order: V gene, J gene, D gene, clone size, CDR3 DNA, CDR3 protein. The D gene is left open where the match is weak. Where a row states a size, it is once, few, many or the class of an expanded clone; other rows omit it.

TRBV29-1	TRBJ2-7	.	few	TGCAGCGCCATGACATCTGGGATCGGCACTCCCTATGAGCAGTACTTC	CSAMTSGIGTPYEQYF
TRBV6-6	TRBJ2-6	.	.	TGTGCCAGCAGTTACTCGAAAGCGGGTGGCCTCACTGGGGCCAACGTCCTGACTTTT	CASSYSKAGGLTGANVLTF
TRBV6-1	TRBJ2-7	.	.	TGTGCCAGCAGTGAATCCACGGGGACCGACGAGCAGTACTTC	CASSESTGTDEQYF
TRBV4-1	TRBJ2-3	.	.	TGCGCCGGCAGCCCCTGGGGGGAGTCGGCAGATGCGCAGTATTTT	CAGSPWGESADAQYF
TRBV6-6	TRBJ2-2	TRBD2	.	TGTGTCAGCAGTCCGCTCGTGGGACTAGCGGGGCCAACGAACACTGGGGGGCTGTTTTTT	CVSSPLVGLAGPTNTGGLFF
TRBV12-3/TRBV12-4	TRBJ2-2	.	few	TGTGCCAGCAGTTTAGTTCTGGGGCACGGGGGGGAGCTGTTTTTT	CASSLVLGHGGELFF
TRBV6-2/TRBV6-3	TRBJ2-7	TRBD2	.	TGTGCCAGCAGCTGGCGGGCTAGCGGGCACTACGAGCAGTACTTC	CASSWRASGHYEQYF
TRBV20-1	TRBJ2-3	.	once	TGCAGTGCTGCCACTTCGTCTTTTCAGGAATTTCCACTCACAGATACGCAGTATTTT	CSAATSSFQEFPLTDTQYF
TRBV4-3	TRBJ2-3	TRBD2	once	TGCGCCAGGAGCCCCCTCCCCGTTACTAGCGGGAGGCAGGATACGCGGTATTTT	CARSPLPVTSGRQDTRYF
TRBV5-5	TRBJ2-1	.	.	TGTGCCAGCAGCTATCAGACTAGAGGGACATACAATAAGCAGTTCTTC	CASSYQTRGTYNKQFF
TRBV11-2	TRBJ2-7	.	.	TGTGCCAGCAGCTTAGCTCAGGTCGTCCACGAGCAGTACTTC	CASSLAQVVHEQYF
TRBV5-4	TRBJ2-2	.	.	TGTGCCAGCAGTGGGGACACCGGGGAGCTGTTTTTT	CASSGDTGELFF
TRBV7-8	TRBJ2-3	.	.	TGTGCCAGCAGCTTGGGGCTGTCGTTGAGCACAGATACGCAGTATTTT	CASSLGLSLSTDTQYF
TRBV6-5	TRBJ2-5	TRBD2	.	TGTGCCAGTAGTTTCTCCACTAGCGGGAGTCAGACCCAGTGCTTC	CASSFSTSGSQTQCF
TRBV21-1	TRBJ2-5	.	.	TGTGCTAGCAGCGAAGAGGAGAAATGGGGGGAGACCCAGTACTTC	CASSEEEKWGETQYF